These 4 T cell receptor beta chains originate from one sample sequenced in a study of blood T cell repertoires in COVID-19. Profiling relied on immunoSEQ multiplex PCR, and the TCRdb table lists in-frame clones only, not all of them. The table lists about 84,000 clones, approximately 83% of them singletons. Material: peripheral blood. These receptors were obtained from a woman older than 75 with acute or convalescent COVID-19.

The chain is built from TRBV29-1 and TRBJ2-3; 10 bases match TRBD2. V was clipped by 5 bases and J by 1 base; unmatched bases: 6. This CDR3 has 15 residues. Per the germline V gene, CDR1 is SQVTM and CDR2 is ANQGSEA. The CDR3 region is CSVLSGRAGTDTQYF. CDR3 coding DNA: TGCAGCGTTCTAAGCGGGAGGGCCGGCACAGATACGCAGTATTTT.

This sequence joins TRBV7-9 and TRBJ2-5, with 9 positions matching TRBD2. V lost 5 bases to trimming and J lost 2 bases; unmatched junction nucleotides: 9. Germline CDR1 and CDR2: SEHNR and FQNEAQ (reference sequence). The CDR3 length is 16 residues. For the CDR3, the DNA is TGTGCCAGCAGCCCGCCGGGACTAGCATGGCAAGAGACCCAGTACTTC. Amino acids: CASSPPGLAWQETQYF.

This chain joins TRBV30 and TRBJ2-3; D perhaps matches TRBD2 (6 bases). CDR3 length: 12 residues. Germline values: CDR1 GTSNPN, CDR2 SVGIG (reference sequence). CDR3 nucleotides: TGTGCGGGGGGTACTAGCACAGATACGCAGTATTTT. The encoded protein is CAGGTSTDTQYF.

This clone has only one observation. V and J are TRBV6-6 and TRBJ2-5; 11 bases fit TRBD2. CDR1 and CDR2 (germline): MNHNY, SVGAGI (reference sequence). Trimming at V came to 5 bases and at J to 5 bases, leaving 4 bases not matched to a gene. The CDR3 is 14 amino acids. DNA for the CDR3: TGTGCCAGCAGTACTAGCGGGAGTAGTGAGACCCAGTACTTC. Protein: CASSTSGSSETQYF.